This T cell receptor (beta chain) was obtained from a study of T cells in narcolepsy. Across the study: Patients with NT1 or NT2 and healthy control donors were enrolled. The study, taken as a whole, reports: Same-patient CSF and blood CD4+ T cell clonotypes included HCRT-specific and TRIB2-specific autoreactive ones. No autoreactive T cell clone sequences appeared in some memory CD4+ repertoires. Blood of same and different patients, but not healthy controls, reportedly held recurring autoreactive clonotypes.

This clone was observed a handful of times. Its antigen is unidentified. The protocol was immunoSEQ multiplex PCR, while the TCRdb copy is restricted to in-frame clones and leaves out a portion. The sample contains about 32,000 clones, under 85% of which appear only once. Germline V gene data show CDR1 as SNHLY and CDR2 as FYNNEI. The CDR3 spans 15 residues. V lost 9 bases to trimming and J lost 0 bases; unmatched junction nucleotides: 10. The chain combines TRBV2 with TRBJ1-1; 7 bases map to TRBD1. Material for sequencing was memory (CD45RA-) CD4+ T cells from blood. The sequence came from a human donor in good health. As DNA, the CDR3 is TGTGCCAGAAGCCGACAGGGCAACATGAACACTGAAGCTTTCTTT. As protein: CARSRQGNMNTEAFF.